Listed below are T cell receptor beta chains from one sample, sequenced in a study of cytomegalovirus exposure and HLA in healthy donors. TCRdb's table, derived via immunoSEQ multiplex PCR, lists solely in-frame clones and lacks some. The table has approximately 97,000 clones, approximately 94% seen once. Sequencing used PBMCs. Receptors originate from a woman aged 18-35 years in good health and CMV-seronegative. Each CDR3 is given with its conserved first and last residue. A D gene is named only where the DNA matches it firmly. Clone size is not always given. Where it is, it says once, few, many or a class for expanded clones.

J | D | V | size | DNA | CDR3
TRBJ2-7 | . | TRBV19 | . | TGTGCCAGTAGTATTACGGACAGCCGCGAGCAGTACTTC | CASSITDSREQYF
TRBJ2-1 | . | TRBV2 | . | TGTGCCAGCAGTGAACTACAGTACAATGAGCAGTTCTTC | CASSELQYNEQFF
TRBJ1-1 | . | TRBV7-2 | once | TGTGCCAGCAGCTTAGCGGGCGGACTGGGGAACACTGAAGCTTTCTTT | CASSLAGGLGNTEAFF
TRBJ2-5 | . | TRBV6-1 | . | TGTGCCAGCAGTCGGGTCCGACAAGAGACCCAGTACTTC | CASSRVRQETQYF
TRBJ1-2 | . | TRBV18 | once | TGTGCCAGCTCATCACAGGAGGCTAACTATGGCTACACCTTC | CASSSQEANYGYTF
TRBJ2-1 | . | TRBV5-6 | . | TGTGCCAGCAGCTTAAGGGCCGAGGGGGAACGGAGCTCCTACAATGAGCAGTTCTTC | CASSLRAEGERSSYNEQFF
TRBJ2-5 | . | TRBV30 | . | TGTGCCTGGAGTTCAACCCAGGGTTCGACCCAGTACTTC | CAWSSTQGSTQYF
TRBJ1-2 | TRBD1 | TRBV19 | . | TGTGCCAGCCAATACGACAGGGGCAACTATGGCTACACCTTC | CASQYDRGNYGYTF
TRBJ2-6 | . | TRBV30 | . | TGTGCCTGGGGGGGGACAGCTGGGGCCAACGTCCTGACTTTC | CAWGGTAGANVLTF
TRBJ1-4 | . | TRBV19 | . | TGTGCCAGTAGCGCCTCGACAGGCTCTCAGTCTCGGCTGTTTTTT | CASSASTGSQSRLFF
TRBJ1-1 | . | TRBV27 | . | TGTGCCAGCAGTCCCCGGGGGGCGATGAACACTGAAGCTTTCTTT | CASSPRGAMNTEAFF
TRBJ1-1 | TRBD1 | TRBV5-1 | . | TGCGCCAGCATTTTCAAAGACAGGGCGAACACTGAAGCTTTCTTT | CASIFKDRANTEAFF
TRBJ2-3 | . | TRBV5-1 | . | TGCGCCAGCAGAAGCGGCACAGATACGCAGTATTTT | CASRSGTDTQYF
TRBJ2-7 | . | TRBV6-5 | . | TGTGCCAGCAACGTCGTAGATCCCTACGAGCAGTACTTC | CASNVVDPYEQYF
TRBJ2-2 | TRBD2 | TRBV4-1 | once | TGCGCCAGCAGCTTGCCGACTAGCGGGAGGGCCATCGGGGAGCTGTTTTTT | CASSLPTSGRAIGELFF
TRBJ1-3 | TRBD1 | TRBV18 | . | TGTGCCAGCTCATCCCAGGCACAGGGGGCGTTTGGAAACACCATATATTTT | CASSSQAQGAFGNTIYF
TRBJ2-1 | . | TRBV9 | . | TGTGCCAGCGGGTCGCCTGTGAGGACACCTAACAATGAGCAGTTCTTC | CASGSPVRTPNNEQFF
TRBJ2-6 | . | TRBV4-1 | . | TGCGCCAGCAGCCAAGCCGAGGCCCCTGGGGCCAACGTCCTGACTTTC | CASSQAEAPGANVLTF
TRBJ2-1 | TRBD2 | TRBV6-5 | once | TGTGCCAGCAGAAACGGACTAGCGGGAGATTATGAGCAGTTCTTC | CASRNGLAGDYEQFF
TRBJ2-6 | TRBD1 | TRBV4-3 | . | TGCGCCAGCAGCCAAGGGACAGGGGAGGCCAACGTCCTGACTTTC | CASSQGTGEANVLTF
TRBJ1-2 | . | TRBV5-1 | few | TGCGCCAGCAGCTTACTACGTTTCGGGGATGGCTACACCTTC | CASSLLRFGDGYTF
TRBJ2-1 | . | TRBV12-5 | . | TGTGCTAGTGGTTTGGGACTTGACCGAAGCTCCTACAATGAGCAGTTCTTC | CASGLGLDRSSYNEQFF
TRBJ2-3 | . | TRBV19 | . | TGTGCCAGTAGTACGGCGGTGGGTCCAGATACGCAGTATTTT | CASSTAVGPDTQYF
TRBJ2-1 | . | TRBV18 | . | TGTGCCAGCTCGCCCCCCGGACTCTCCTACAATGAGCAGTTCTTC | CASSPPGLSYNEQFF
TRBJ2-2 | TRBD2 | TRBV7-3 | . | TGTGCCAGCAGCCCCGGAAGCGGGGCGCCGACGAACACCGGGGAGCTGTTTTTT | CASSPGSGAPTNTGELFF
TRBJ2-3 | TRBD2 | TRBV4-3 | . | TGCGCCAGCAGCCAAGGGAACGGGGGGGGGAGCACAGATACGCAGTATTTT | CASSQGNGGGSTDTQYF
TRBJ1-2 | . | TRBV7-2 | . | TGTGCCAGCAGCGAAAGGGGAATCCCAGGGGAGTCGGGCTACACCTTC | CASSERGIPGESGYTF
TRBJ2-4 | . | TRBV12-5 | . | TGTGCTAGTGGTTTTCAGGGAAACATTCAGTACTTC | CASGFQGNIQYF
TRBJ2-1 | TRBD2 | TRBV9 | . | TGTGCCAGCGGGACTAGCGGCCACAATGAGCAGTTCTTC | CASGTSGHNEQFF
TRBJ1-1 | . | TRBV19 | . | TGTGCCAGTAGTATTGGGCTTACGAACACTGAAGCTTTCTTT | CASSIGLTNTEAFF
TRBJ1-1 | . | TRBV7-2 | . | TGTGCCAGCAGCTTAACTCGTGGCACTGAAGCTTTCTTT | CASSLTRGTEAFF
TRBJ1-3 | TRBD1 | TRBV18 | once | TGTGCCAGCTCACCAAGCGGACAGGGGGCGGTATCCATATATTTT | CASSPSGQGAVSIYF
TRBJ2-2 | . | TRBV9 | . | TGTGCCAGCAGCGTAGCAGGCGGGCGTGACACCGGGGAGCTGTTTTTT | CASSVAGGRDTGELFF
TRBJ2-1 | TRBD2 | TRBV4-1 | . | TGCGCCAGCAGCCAAGTGGGGCTAGCGGGAGGAGGGGAGCAGTTCTTC | CASSQVGLAGGGEQFF
TRBJ1-1 | . | TRBV7-6 | . | TGTGCCAGCAGCCCAGGTGGTGTTCACACTGAAGCTTTCTTT | CASSPGGVHTEAFF
TRBJ1-2 | . | TRBV18 | few | TGTGCCAGCTCACCGCGCCCCCGGGGGAATGGCTACACCTTC | CASSPRPRGNGYTF